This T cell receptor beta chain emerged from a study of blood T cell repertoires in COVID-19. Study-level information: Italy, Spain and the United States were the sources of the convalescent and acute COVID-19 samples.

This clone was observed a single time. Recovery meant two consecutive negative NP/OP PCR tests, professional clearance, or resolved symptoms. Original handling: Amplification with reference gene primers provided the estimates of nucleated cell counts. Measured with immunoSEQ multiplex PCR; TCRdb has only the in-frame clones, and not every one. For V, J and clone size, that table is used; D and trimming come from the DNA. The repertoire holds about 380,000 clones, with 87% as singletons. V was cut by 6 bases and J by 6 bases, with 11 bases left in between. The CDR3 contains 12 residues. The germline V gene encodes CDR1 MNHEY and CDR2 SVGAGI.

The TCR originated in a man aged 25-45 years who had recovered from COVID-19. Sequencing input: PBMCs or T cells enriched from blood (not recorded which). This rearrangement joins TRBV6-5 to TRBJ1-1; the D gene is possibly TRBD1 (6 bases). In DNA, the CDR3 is TGTGCCAGCAGACAGGGCGGCGCTGAAGCTTTCTTT. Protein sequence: CASRQGGAEAFF.